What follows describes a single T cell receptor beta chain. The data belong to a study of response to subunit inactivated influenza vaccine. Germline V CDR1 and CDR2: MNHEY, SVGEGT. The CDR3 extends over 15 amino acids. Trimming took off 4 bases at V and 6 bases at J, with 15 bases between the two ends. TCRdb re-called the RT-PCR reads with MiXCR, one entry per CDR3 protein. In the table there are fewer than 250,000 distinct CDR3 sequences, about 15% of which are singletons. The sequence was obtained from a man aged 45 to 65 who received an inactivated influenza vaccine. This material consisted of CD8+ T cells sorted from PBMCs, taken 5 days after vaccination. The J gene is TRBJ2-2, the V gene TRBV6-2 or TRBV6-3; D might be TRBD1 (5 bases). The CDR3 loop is CASSFGQGGPGELFF. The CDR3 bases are TGTGCCAGCAGTTTCGGGCAGGGCGGTCCCGGGGAGCTGTTTTTT.